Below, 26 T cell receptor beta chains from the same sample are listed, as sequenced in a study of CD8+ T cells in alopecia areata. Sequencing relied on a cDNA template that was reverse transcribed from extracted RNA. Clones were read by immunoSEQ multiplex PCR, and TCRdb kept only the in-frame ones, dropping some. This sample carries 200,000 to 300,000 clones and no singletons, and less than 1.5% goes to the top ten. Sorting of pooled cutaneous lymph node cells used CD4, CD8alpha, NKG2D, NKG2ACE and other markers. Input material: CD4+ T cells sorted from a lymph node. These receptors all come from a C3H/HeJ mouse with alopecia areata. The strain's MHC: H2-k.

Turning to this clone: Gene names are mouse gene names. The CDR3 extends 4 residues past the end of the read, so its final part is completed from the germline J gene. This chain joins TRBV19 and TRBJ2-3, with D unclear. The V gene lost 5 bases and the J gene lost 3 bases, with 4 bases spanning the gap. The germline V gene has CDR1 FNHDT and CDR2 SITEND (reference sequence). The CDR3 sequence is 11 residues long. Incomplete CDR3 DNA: TGTGCCAGCAGGACAGCAGAA. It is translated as CASRTAE. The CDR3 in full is CASRTAETLYF.

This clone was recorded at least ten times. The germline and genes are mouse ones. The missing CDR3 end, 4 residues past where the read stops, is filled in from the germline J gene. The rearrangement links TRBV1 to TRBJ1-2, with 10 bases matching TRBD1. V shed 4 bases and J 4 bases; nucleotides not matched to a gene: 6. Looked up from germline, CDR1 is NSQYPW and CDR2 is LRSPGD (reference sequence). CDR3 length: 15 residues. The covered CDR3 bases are TGCACCTGCAGTGGACAGGGGGCGCTTCTCTCC. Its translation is CTCSGQGALLS. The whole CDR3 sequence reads CTCSGQGALLSDYTF.

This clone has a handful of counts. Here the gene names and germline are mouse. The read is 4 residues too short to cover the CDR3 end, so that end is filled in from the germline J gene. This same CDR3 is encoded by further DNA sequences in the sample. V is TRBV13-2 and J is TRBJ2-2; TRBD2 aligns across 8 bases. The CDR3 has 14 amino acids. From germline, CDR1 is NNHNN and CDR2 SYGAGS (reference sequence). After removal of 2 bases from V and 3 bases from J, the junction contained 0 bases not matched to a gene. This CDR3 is CASGDWGDTGQLYF. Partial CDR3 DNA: TGTGCCAGCGGTGACTGGGGGGACACCGGG.

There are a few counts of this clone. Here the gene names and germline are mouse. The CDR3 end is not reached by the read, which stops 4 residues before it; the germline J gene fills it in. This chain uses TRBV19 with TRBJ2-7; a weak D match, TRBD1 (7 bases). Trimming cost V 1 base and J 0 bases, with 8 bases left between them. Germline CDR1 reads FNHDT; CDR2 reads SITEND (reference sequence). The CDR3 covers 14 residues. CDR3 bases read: TGTGCCAGCAGTATAAAGGGGGCCTCCTAT. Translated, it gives CASSIKGASY. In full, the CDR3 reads CASSIKGASYEQYF.

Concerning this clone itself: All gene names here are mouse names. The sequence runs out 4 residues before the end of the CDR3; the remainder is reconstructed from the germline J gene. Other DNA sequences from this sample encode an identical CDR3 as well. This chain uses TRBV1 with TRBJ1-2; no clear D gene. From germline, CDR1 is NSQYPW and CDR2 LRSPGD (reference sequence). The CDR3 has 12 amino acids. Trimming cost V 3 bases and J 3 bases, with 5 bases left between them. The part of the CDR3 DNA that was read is TGCACCTGCAGTGCGAGGGACTCC. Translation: CTCSARDS. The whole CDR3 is CTCSARDSDYTF.

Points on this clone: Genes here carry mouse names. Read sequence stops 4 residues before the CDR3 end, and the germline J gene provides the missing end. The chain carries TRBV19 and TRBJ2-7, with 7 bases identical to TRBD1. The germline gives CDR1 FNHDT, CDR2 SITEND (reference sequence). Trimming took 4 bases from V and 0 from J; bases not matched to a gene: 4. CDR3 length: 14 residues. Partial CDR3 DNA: TGTGCCAGCAGTCGCCCAGGGGGCTCCTAT. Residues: CASSRPGGSY. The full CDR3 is CASSRPGGSYEQYF.

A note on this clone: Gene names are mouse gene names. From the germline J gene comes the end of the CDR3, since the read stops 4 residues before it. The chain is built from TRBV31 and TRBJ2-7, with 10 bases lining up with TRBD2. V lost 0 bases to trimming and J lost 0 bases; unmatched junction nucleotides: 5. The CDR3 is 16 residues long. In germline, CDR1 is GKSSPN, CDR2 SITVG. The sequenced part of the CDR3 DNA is TGTGCCTGGAGTCTTGGGGACTGGGGCCTCTCCTAT. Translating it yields CAWSLGDWGLSY. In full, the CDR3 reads CAWSLGDWGLSYEQYF. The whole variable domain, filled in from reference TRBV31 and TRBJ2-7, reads AQTIHQWPVAEIKAVGSPLSLGCTIKGKSSPNLYWYWQATGGTLQQLFYSITVGQVESVVQLNLSASRPKDDQFILSTEKLLLSHSGFYLCAWSLGDWGLSYEQYFGPGTRLTVL.

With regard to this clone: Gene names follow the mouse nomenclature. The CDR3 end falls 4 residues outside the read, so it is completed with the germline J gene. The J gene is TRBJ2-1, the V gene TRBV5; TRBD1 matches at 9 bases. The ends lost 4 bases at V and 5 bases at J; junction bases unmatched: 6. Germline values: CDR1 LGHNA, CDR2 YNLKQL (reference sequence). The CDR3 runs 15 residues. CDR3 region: CASSPPGTGHAEQFF. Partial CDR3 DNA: TGTGCCAGCAGCCCCCCCGGGACAGGGCATGCT.

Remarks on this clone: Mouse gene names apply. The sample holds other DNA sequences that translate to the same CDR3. CDR3 residues: CASSRLGDAETLYF. The part of the CDR3 DNA that was read is TGTGCCAGCAGTCGACTGGGGGATGCAGAA. V is TRBV13-1 and J is TRBJ2-3; TRBD2 aligns across 9 bases. From the germline J gene comes the end of the CDR3, since the read stops 4 residues before it. The CDR3 loop spans 14 amino acids. CDR1 and CDR2 (germline): NSHNY, SYGAGN. V shed 4 bases and J 2 bases; nucleotides not matched to a gene: 2.

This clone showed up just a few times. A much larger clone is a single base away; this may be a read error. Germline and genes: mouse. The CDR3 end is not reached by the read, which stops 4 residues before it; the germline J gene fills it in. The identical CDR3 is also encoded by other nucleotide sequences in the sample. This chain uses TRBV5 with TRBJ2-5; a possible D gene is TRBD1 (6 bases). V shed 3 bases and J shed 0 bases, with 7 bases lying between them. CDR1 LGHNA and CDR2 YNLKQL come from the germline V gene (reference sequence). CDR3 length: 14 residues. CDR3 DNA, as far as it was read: TGTGCCAGCAGCCAGACAGGTAACCAAGAC. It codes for CASSQTGNQD. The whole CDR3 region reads CASSQTGNQDTQYF.

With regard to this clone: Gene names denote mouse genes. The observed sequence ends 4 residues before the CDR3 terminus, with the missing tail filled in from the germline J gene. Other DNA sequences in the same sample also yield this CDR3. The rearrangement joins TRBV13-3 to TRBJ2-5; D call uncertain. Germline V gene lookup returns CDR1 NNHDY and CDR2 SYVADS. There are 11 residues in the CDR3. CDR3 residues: CASSYRDTQYF. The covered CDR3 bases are TGTGCCAGCAGCTACAGAGAC.

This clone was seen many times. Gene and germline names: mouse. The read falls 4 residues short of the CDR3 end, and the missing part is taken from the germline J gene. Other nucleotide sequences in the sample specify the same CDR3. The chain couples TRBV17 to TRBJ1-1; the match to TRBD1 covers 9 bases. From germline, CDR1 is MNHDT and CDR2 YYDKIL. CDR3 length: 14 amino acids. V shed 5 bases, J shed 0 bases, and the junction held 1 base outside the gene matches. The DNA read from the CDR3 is TGTGCTAGCAGTCGGGACAGGGCAAACACA. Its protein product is CASSRDRANT. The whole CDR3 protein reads CASSRDRANTEVFF.

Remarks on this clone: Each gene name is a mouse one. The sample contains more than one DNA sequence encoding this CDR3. The CDR3 sequence is CTCSAGLGVYEQYF. CDR3 DNA (partial): TGCACCTGCAGTGCAGGTCTGGGGGTCTAT. The J gene is TRBJ2-7, the V gene TRBV1, with 7 bases lining up with TRBD2. The CDR3 end falls 4 residues outside the read, so it is completed with the germline J gene. Germline CDR1 is NSQYPW and CDR2 is LRSPGD (reference sequence). The length of the CDR3 is 14 residues. The V segment lost 1 base and the J segment 3 bases; nucleotides outside the gene matches: 3.

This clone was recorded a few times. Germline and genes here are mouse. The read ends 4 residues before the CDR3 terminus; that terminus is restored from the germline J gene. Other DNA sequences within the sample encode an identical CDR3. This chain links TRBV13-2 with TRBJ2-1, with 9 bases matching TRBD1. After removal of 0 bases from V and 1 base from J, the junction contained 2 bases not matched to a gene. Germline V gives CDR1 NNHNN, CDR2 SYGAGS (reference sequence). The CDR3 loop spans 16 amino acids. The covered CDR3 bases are TGTGCCAGCGGTGATGCTGGACAGGGGAACTATGCT. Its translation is CASGDAGQGNYA. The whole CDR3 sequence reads CASGDAGQGNYAEQFF.

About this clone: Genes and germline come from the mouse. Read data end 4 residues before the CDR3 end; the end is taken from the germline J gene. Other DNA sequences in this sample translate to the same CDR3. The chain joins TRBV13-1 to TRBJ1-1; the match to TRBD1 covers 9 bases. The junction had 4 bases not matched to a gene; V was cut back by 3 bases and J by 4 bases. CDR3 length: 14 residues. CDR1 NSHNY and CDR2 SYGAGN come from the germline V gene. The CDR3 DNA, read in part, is TGTGCCAGCAGTGCGGACAGGGGAGCCACA. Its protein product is CASSADRGAT. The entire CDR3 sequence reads CASSADRGATEVFF.

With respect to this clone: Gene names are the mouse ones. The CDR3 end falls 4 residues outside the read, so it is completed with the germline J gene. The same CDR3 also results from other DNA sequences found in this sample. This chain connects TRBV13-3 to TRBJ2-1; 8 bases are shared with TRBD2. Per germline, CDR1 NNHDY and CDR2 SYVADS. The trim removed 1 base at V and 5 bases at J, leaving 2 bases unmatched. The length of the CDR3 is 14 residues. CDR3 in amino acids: CASSDLGGDAEQFF. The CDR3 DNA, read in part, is TGTGCCAGCAGTGATCTGGGGGGAGATGCT.

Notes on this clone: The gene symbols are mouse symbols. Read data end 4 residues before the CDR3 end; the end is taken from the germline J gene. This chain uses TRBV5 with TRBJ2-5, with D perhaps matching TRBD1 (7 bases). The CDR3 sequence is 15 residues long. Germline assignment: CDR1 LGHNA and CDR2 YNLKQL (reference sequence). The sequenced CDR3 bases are TGTGCCAGCAGCCAAGTCGAGGGGGCGAAAGAC. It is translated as CASSQVEGAKD. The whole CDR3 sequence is CASSQVEGAKDTQYF.

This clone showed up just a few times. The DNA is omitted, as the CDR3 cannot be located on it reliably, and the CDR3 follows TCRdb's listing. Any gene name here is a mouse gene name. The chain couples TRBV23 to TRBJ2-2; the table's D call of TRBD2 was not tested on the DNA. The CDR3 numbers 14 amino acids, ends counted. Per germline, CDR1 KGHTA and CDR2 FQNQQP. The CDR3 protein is CAPAVTANTGQLYF.

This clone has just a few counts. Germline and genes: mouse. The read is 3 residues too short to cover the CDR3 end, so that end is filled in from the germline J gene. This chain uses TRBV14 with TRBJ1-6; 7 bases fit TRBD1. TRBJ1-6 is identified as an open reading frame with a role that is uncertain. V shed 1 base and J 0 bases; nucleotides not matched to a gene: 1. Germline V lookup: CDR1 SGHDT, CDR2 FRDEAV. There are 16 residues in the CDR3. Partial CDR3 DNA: TGTGCCAGCAGTTTCCGGGACAGTTCCTATAATTCGCCC. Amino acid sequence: CASSFRDSSYNSP. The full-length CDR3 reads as CASSFRDSSYNSPLYF.

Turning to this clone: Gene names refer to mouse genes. The CDR3 region is CASAGGQDTQYF. The CDR3 DNA, read in part, is TGTGCCAGCGCGGGGGGGCAAGAC. The chain recombines TRBV13-1 with TRBJ2-5, with TRBD2 matching 7 bases. Read coverage stops 4 residues before the CDR3 terminus; the germline J gene supplies the remainder. The CDR3 is 12 residues long. CDR1 is NSHNY and CDR2 is SYGAGN in the germline V gene. The trim removed 7 bases at V and 3 bases at J, leaving 2 bases unmatched.

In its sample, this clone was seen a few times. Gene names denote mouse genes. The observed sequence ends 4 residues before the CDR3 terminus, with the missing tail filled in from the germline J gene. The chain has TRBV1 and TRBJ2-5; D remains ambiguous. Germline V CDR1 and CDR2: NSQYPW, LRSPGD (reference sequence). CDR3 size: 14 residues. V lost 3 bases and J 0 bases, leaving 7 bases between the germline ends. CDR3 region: CTCSASQNQDTQYF. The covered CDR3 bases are TGCACCTGCAGTGCTAGTCAAAACCAAGAC.

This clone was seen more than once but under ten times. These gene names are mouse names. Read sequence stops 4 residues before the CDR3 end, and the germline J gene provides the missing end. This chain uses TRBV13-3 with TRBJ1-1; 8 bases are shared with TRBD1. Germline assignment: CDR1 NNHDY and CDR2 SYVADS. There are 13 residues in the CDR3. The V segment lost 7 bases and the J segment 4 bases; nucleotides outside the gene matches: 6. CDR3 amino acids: CASRAGGGTEVFF. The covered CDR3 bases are TGTGCCAGCCGCGCAGGGGGCGGCACA.

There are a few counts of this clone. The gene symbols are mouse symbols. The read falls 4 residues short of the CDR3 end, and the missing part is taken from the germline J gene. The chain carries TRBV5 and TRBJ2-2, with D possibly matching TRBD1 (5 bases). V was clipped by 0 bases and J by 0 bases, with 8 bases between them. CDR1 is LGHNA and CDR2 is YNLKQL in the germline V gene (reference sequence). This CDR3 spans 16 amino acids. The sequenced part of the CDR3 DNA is TGTGCCAGCAGCCAAGAAAGGGGAACAAACACCGGG. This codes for CASSQERGTNTG. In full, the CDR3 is CASSQERGTNTGQLYF.

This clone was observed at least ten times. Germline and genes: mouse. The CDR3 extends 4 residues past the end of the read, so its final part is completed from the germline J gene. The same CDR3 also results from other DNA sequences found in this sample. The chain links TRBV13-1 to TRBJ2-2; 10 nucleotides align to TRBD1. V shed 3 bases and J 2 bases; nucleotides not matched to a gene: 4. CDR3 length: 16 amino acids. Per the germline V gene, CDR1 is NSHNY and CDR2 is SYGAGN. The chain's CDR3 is CASSGGTGENTGQLYF. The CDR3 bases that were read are TGTGCCAGCAGTGGGGGGACAGGGGAGAACACCGGG.

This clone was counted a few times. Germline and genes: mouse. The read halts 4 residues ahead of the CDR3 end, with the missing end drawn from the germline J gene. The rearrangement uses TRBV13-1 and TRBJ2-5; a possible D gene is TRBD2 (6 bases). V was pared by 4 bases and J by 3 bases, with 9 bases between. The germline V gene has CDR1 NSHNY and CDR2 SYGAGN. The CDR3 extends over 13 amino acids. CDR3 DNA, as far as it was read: TGTGCCAGCAGTATGACTGGACAAGAC. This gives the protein CASSMTGQD. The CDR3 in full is CASSMTGQDTQYF.

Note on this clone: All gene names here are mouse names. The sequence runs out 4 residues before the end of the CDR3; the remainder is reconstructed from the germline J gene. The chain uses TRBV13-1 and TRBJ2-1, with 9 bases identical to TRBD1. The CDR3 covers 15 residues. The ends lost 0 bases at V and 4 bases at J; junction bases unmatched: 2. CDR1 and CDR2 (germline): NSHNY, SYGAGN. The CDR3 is CASSDGQGGYAEQFF. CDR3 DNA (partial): TGTGCCAGCAGTGATGGACAGGGGGGGTATGCT.